The T cell receptor beta chain under discussion was sequenced for a study of shared clonotypes between healthy human individuals. Study-wide findings and caveats: Compared with memory subsets, naive subsets generally had larger estimated richness. Represented diversity (both genetic and exposure-history) was limited by the small number of donors. Clonotype sharing across a handful of donors was observed for around 5% of naive CD4 clonotypes.

As to this clone: The antigen remains unidentified.

Germline CDR1 MNHEY, CDR2 SMNVEV (reference sequence). The length of the CDR3 is 14 residues. The germline V and J ends were trimmed by 5 bases and 2 bases, with 12 bases remaining between them. The repertoire was sequenced with immunoSEQ multiplex PCR; TCRdb's copy has only in-frame clones and lacks some. Of around 600,000 clones in the sample, roughly 95% were seen once. Naive CD8 cells lacked CD45RO and underwent positive selection for CCR7, leaving out terminally differentiated effector memory CD45RA+ cells. Every donor was a Caucasian adult from Nashville, Tennessee. What was sequenced was naive CD8+ T cells sorted from blood. The receptor's source is a woman aged 25 to 45 in good health. The chain couples TRBV27 to TRBJ1-1; D not resolved. CDR3 sequence: CASSMWADNTEAFF. DNA of the CDR3: TGTGCCAGCAGTATGTGGGCTGACAACACTGAAGCTTTCTTT.